One and the same sample provided the 22 T cell receptor beta chains below, sequenced in a study of blood T cell repertoires in COVID-19. Measured with immunoSEQ multiplex PCR; TCRdb has only the in-frame clones, and not every one. In the table there are 110,000 to 150,000 clones, 75% to 85% of which are singletons. Sequenced: peripheral blood. The receptors derive from a man aged 60-69 years with active or convalescent COVID-19.

This chain links TRBV6-1 with TRBJ2-3; TRBD2 aligns across 7 bases. J gave up 9 bases and V 3 bases, and 9 bases lay outside the gene matches. CDR1 MNHNS and CDR2 SASEGT come from the germline V gene. The CDR3 consists of 14 residues. CDR3 sequence (DNA): TGTGCCAGCAGTGATGGAGCGGGACCCATAACGCAGTATTTT. It specifies CASSDGAGPITQYF.

This CDR3 is CASSRRARAQNNEQFF. Written as DNA, the CDR3 is TGTGCCAGCAGTCGACGAGCGAGGGCTCAAAACAATGAGCAGTTCTTC. The rearrangement joins TRBV6-6 to TRBJ2-1, with a weak D call TRBD2 (5 bases). Trimming cost V 5 bases and J 5 bases, with 19 bases left between them. The CDR3 is 16 amino acids. Germline V lookup: CDR1 MNHNY, CDR2 SVGAGI (reference sequence).

The rearrangement links TRBV6-2 or TRBV6-3 to TRBJ1-1; no firm D call. The germline V gene encodes CDR1 MNHEY and CDR2 SVGEGT. The CDR3 runs to 15 residues. With 4 bases removed from V and 11 bases from J, the gap between germline ends came to 23 bases. The CDR3 is CASSSNLRVLGVAFF. The CDR3 nucleotides read TGTGCCAGCAGTTCAAACCTGAGGGTTTTGGGAGTGGCTTTCTTT.

The chain links TRBV28 to TRBJ2-5; 11 bases are shared with TRBD1. Per the germline V gene, CDR1 is MDHEN and CDR2 is SYDVKM. The CDR3 sequence is 17 residues long. Germline trimming cut 2 bases from V and 4 bases from J; bases unmatched to any gene: 9. The DNA for the CDR3 is TGTGCCAGCAGTTTAGGGGGGACAGGGGGAATCGGAGAGACCCAGTACTTC. Protein sequence: CASSLGGTGGIGETQYF.

The rearrangement links TRBV7-2 to TRBJ1-1; D gene uncertain. Trimming stripped 1 base from V and 0 bases from J, with 15 bases between. The CDR3 runs 17 residues. CDR1 is SGHTA and CDR2 is FQGNSA in the germline V gene. Here the CDR3 reads CASSLVGTANLNTEAFF. The DNA for the CDR3 is TGTGCCAGCAGCTTAGTTGGAACAGCTAATTTGAACACTGAAGCTTTCTTT.

This clone was seen more than once but under ten times. This chain connects TRBV2 to TRBJ1-2; 12 bases match TRBD1. Germline values: CDR1 SNHLY, CDR2 FYNNEI. This CDR3 has 15 amino acids. Unmatched junction bases numbered 9, after V lost 6 bases and J lost 7 bases. The CDR3 protein is CASSTGTGGWGGYTF. CDR3 coding DNA: TGTGCCAGCAGCACCGGGACAGGGGGCTGGGGTGGCTACACCTTC.

This chain joins TRBV12-2 and TRBJ2-7; TRBD1, the table's D call, was not compared with the DNA. TRBV12-2 is designated a pseudogene. CDR3 length: 18 residues. CDR3 DNA sequence: TGTGCAAGTCGCTTAGCAATCCCCAGGGGGATGATCCACTACGAGCAGTACTTC. Protein: CASRLAIPRGMIHYEQYF.

The CDR3 loop is CASSSQGPTGQETQYF. DNA for the CDR3: TGTGCCAGCAGCTCCCAGGGACCGACAGGCCAAGAGACCCAGTACTTC. The chain couples TRBV7-2 to TRBJ2-5; TRBD1 is a possible D gene (6 bases). CDR1 SGHTA and CDR2 FQGNSA come from the germline V gene. The CDR3 is 16 amino acids. Trimming removed 4 bases from V and 1 base from J, with 16 bases in between.

The chain is built from TRBV11-3 and TRBJ1-3; D is possibly TRBD1 (5 bases). CDR1 is SGHNT and CDR2 is YENEEA in the germline V gene. Trimming took 7 bases from V and 1 from J, leaving 14 bases between them. The CDR3 extends over 15 amino acids. CDR3 sequence (DNA): TGTGCCAGCAAGATCAATCAGGGATCTGGAAACACCATATATTTT. Protein sequence: CASKINQGSGNTIYF.

V is TRBV10-1 and J is TRBJ2-1, with 8 bases matching TRBD1. After removal of 4 bases from V and 3 bases from J, the junction contained 5 bases not matched to a gene. From germline, CDR1 is WNHNN and CDR2 SYGVQD (reference sequence). This CDR3 region has 15 residues. The CDR3 nucleotides read TGCGCCAGCAGTGGGGGGACAGGAGGCTACAATGAGCAGTTCTTC. The encoded protein is CASSGGTGGYNEQFF.

The chain links TRBV7-9 to TRBJ1-2; D is possibly TRBD1 (6 bases). The CDR3 totals 15 residues. Germline-derived CDR1 and CDR2 are SEHNR and FQNEAQ (reference sequence). The germline V and J ends were trimmed by 2 bases and 2 bases, with 12 bases remaining between them. CDR3 protein: CASSLTGKANYGYTF. The CDR3 DNA reads TGTGCCAGCAGCTTAACAGGGAAGGCGAACTATGGCTACACCTTC.

On this clone: The same CDR3 also results from other DNA sequences found in this sample. This chain links TRBV6-5 with TRBJ1-5; the D gene is possibly TRBD1 (5 bases). From germline, CDR1 is MNHEY and CDR2 SVGAGI. V was pared by 3 bases and J by 2 bases, with 11 bases between. The CDR3 spans 15 residues. The CDR3 here is CASSYRQGRNQPQHF. The CDR3 region has the DNA TGTGCCAGCAGTTATCGTCAGGGCCGCAATCAGCCCCAGCATTTT.

This clone appeared a few times. V and J are TRBV7-6 and TRBJ1-5; D gene unclear. The germline V gene has CDR1 SGHVS and CDR2 FNYEAQ. Trimming left V 3 bases short and J 4 bases short, with 7 bases between. The CDR3 covers 13 residues. The CDR3 here is CASSFGANQPQHF. DNA of the CDR3: TGTGCCAGCAGCTTCGGAGCGAATCAGCCCCAGCATTTT.

The J gene is TRBJ1-2, the V gene TRBV6-5; D might be TRBD1 (5 bases). From germline, CDR1 is MNHEY and CDR2 SVGAGI. The CDR3 totals 13 residues. V was trimmed by 4 bases and J by 3 bases, leaving 9 bases between them. The CDR3 is CASSSGFDYGYTF. CDR3 coding DNA: TGTGCCAGCAGTTCAGGGTTTGACTATGGCTACACCTTC.

V usage is TRBV27 and J usage is TRBJ1-6; no reliable D call. The V end was cut by 2 bases, the J end by 8 bases, with 4 bases between. This CDR3 comprises 12 residues. Germline V lookup: CDR1 MNHEY, CDR2 SMNVEV (reference sequence). DNA of the CDR3: TGTGCCAGCAGTTTAAGAGATTCACCCCTCCACTTT. Amino acid sequence: CASSLRDSPLHF.

The CDR3 DNA reads as TGTGCCAGCAGCCAAGTCCCGACACTGAACACTGAAGCTTTCTTT. Encoded protein: CASSQVPTLNTEAFF. The chain recombines TRBV3-1 (or the pseudogene TRBV3-2) with TRBJ1-1; no definite D call. The V and J ends lost 1 base and 0 bases respectively, with 9 bases between them. Germline V gives CDR1 LGHDT, CDR2 YNNKEL (reference sequence). The CDR3 totals 15 residues.

This chain joins TRBV7-9 and TRBJ2-1; 9 bases are a match to TRBD2. CDR1 and CDR2 from the germline V gene are SEHNR and FQNEAQ (reference sequence). The CDR3 has 16 residues. J gave up 1 base and V 5 bases, and 6 bases lay outside the gene matches. CDR3 coding DNA: TGTGCCAGCAGCCCGCGTAGCGGGGGTTCCTACAATGAGCAGTTCTTC. It specifies CASSPRSGGSYNEQFF.

The chain has TRBV9 and TRBJ2-3, with 7 bases identical to TRBD2. J gave up 6 bases and V 0 bases, and 7 bases lay outside the gene matches. Germline CDR1 is SGDLS and CDR2 is YYNGEE. The CDR3 is 15 amino acids. CDR3: CASSVEAGREDTQYF. DNA of the CDR3: TGTGCCAGCAGCGTAGAGGCGGGGAGGGAGGATACGCAGTATTTT.

The chain employs TRBV19 and TRBJ1-1; D unclear. The CDR3 has 13 amino acids. The germline gives CDR1 LNHDA, CDR2 SQIVND (reference sequence). The V gene lost 3 bases and the J gene lost 2 bases, with 7 bases spanning the gap. The CDR3: CASSISINTEAFF. CDR3 nucleotide sequence: TGTGCCAGTAGTATTAGCATCAACACTGAAGCTTTCTTT.

J is TRBJ1-2 and V is TRBV13; 8 bases fit TRBD1. This CDR3 contains 12 residues. Germline CDR1 and CDR2: PRHDT and FYEKMQ (reference sequence). The V gene end was trimmed by 5 bases and the J gene end by 7 bases; junction bases not matched to a gene: 3. The CDR3 here is CASSPDRGGYTF. The CDR3 DNA is TGTGCCAGCAGCCCAGACAGGGGTGGCTACACCTTC.

The chain carries TRBV24-1 and TRBJ1-2; the match to TRBD1 covers 8 bases. CDR3 size: 15 residues. V gave up 9 bases and J gave up 3 bases; unmatched junction bases: 11. Germline lookup yields CDR1 KGHDR and CDR2 SFDVKD. Written as DNA, the CDR3 is TGTGCCACCTCCCCGGACAGGGTCGTTCACTATGGCTACACCTTC. Translating it yields CATSPDRVVHYGYTF.

The chain uses TRBV7-9 and TRBJ2-3, with 8 bases matching TRBD2. Trimming cost V 1 base and J 6 bases; bases outside gene matches: 12. This CDR3 is built from 17 residues. Germline CDR1 and CDR2: SEHNR and FQNEAQ (reference sequence). The CDR3 sequence is CASSLVRGGSGFDTQYF. Written as DNA, the CDR3 is TGTGCCAGCAGCTTAGTCCGGGGGGGTAGCGGCTTCGATACGCAGTATTTT.